This entry lists 22 T cell receptor beta chains sequenced from one sample in a study of blood T cell repertoires in COVID-19. Generated by immunoSEQ multiplex PCR, the TCRdb table keeps only in-frame clones and is missing some. The data show about 82,000 clones, 80% seen once. The sequenced sample was peripheral blood. These receptors were taken from a woman aged 40 to 50 with active or convalescent COVID-19.

V is TRBV6-6 and J is TRBJ1-1; tentatively, D is TRBD1 (6 bases). CDR3 length: 13 amino acids. Trimming took 10 bases from V and 1 from J, leaving 13 bases between them. Per the germline V gene, CDR1 is MNHNY and CDR2 is SVGAGI (reference sequence). CDR3 nucleotides: TGTGCCACCTTACTGGACAGGAACACTGAAGCTTTCTTT. Translated: CATLLDRNTEAFF.

The chain couples TRBV5-5 to TRBJ2-3, with a weak D call TRBD1 (6 bases). CDR1 is SGHKS, CDR2 YYEKEE, per germline (reference sequence). The V end lost 4 bases, the J end lost 1 base, and 13 bases lay between the germline ends. This CDR3 has 15 residues. The CDR3 loop reads CASSPVPGGTDTQYF. CDR3 in DNA: TGTGCCAGCAGCCCCGTCCCAGGGGGCACAGATACGCAGTATTTT.

This chain joins TRBV4-3 and TRBJ2-1; D possibly corresponds to TRBD1 (6 bases). The CDR3 spans 15 residues. Germline CDR1 is LGHNA and CDR2 is YSLEER. V was pared by 1 base and J by 5 bases, with 12 bases between. CDR3 in DNA: TGCGCCAGCAGCCAAGGGCCTGACAGGAACAATGAGCAGTTCTTC. Translation: CASSQGPDRNNEQFF.

V usage is TRBV27 and J usage is TRBJ1-1; D ambiguous. The CDR3 spans 15 residues. Germline lookup yields CDR1 MNHEY and CDR2 SMNVEV (reference sequence). V was pared by 3 bases and J by 8 bases, with 19 bases between. The CDR3 protein is CASSFQDHVAGEAFF. The CDR3 DNA is TGTGCCAGCAGTTTCCAAGACCATGTGGCAGGCGAAGCTTTCTTT.

The V call is TRBV5-1, the J call TRBJ2-7; 9 positions match TRBD1. The length of the CDR3 is 15 residues. Germline V CDR1 and CDR2: SGHRS, YFSETQ. J was trimmed by 10 bases and V by 3 bases; bases with no gene match: 14. CDR3 sequence (DNA): TGCGCCAGCAGCTCCACCGGGACAGGGTTTGTTACCCAGTACTTC. Translating it yields CASSSTGTGFVTQYF.

The V call is TRBV25-1, the J call TRBJ1-2; tentatively, D is TRBD1 (5 bases). V was pared by 2 bases and J by 4 bases, with 11 bases between. Germline CDR1 MGHDK, CDR2 SYGVNS. The CDR3 consists of 14 residues. The CDR3, as DNA: TGTGCCAGCAGTGAAGCGGGGGTACTCTATGGCTACACCTTC. This encodes CASSEAGVLYGYTF.

The V call is TRBV7-2, the J call TRBJ2-1; weak D call: TRBD2 (5 bases). The CDR3 consists of 16 residues. Trimming removed 5 bases at V and 3 bases at J, with 17 bases between. Germline V CDR1 and CDR2: SGHTA, FQGNSA. The CDR3 spells CASSTREGTSYNEQFF. Written as DNA, the CDR3 is TGTGCCAGCAGCACTAGAGAGGGTACTAGCTACAATGAGCAGTTCTTC.

The CDR3 DNA reads TGTGCCTGGAGTCTAACAGACAGGAACACTGAAGCTTTCTTT. Translation gives CAWSLTDRNTEAFF. V is TRBV30 and J is TRBJ1-1; tentatively, D is TRBD1 (5 bases). The germline gives CDR1 GTSNPN, CDR2 SVGIG (reference sequence). V gave up 2 bases and J gave up 1 base, with 11 bases separating them. CDR3 length: 14 amino acids.

The chain recombines TRBV4-2 with TRBJ2-7; TRBD2 is a possible D gene (7 bases). The CDR3 is made up of 13 amino acids. Trimming left V 8 bases short and J 7 bases short, with 18 bases between. Germline-derived CDR1 and CDR2 are LGHNA and YNFKEQ. Written as DNA, the CDR3 is TGTGCCAGCTCCCCCCGGGGGGCGGGAGAGCAGTACTTC. This encodes CASSPRGAGEQYF.

This clone was seen ten or more times. V gene TRBV19 combines with J gene TRBJ2-5, with D possibly matching TRBD2 (6 bases). Looked up from germline, CDR1 is LNHDA and CDR2 is SQIVND (reference sequence). There are 15 residues in the CDR3. With 3 bases removed from V and 3 bases from J, the gap between germline ends came to 14 bases. The CDR3 DNA is TGTGCCAGTAGTATCAGGCGGGGATTGAAAGAGACCCAGTACTTC. Its translation: CASSIRRGLKETQYF.

In nucleotides, the CDR3 is TGTGCCAGCAGTTTACAAACAGGAGCGAACACTGAAGCTTTCTTT. It yields the protein CASSLQTGANTEAFF. This sequence joins TRBV27 and TRBJ1-1; perhaps TRBD1 as D (5 bases). V was clipped by 2 bases and J by 1 base, with 11 bases between them. The CDR3 runs 15 residues. The germline CDR1 and CDR2 sequences are MNHEY and SMNVEV (reference sequence).

V is TRBV12-3 or TRBV12-4 and J is TRBJ1-1, with D maybe TRBD1 (6 bases). V lost 6 bases and J lost 4, with 12 bases in between. The CDR3 runs 13 residues. The chain's CDR3 is CASRPGVPTEAFF. The CDR3 DNA reads TGTGCCAGCAGGCCAGGGGTCCCCACTGAAGCTTTCTTT.

The chain uses TRBV18 and TRBJ1-1, with D maybe TRBD1 (5 bases). CDR3 length: 16 residues. Trimming removed 0 bases from V and 3 bases from J, with 14 bases in between. Germline CDR1 is KGHSH and CDR2 is LQKENI. The CDR3 DNA reads TGTGCCAGCTCACCACCCGAGAAGGGGTTATACACTGAAGCTTTCTTT. This codes for CASSPPEKGLYTEAFF. The full variable domain, its missing parts supplied by reference TRBV18 and TRBJ1-1, is NAGVMQNPRHLVRRRGQEARLRCSPMKGHSHVYWYRQLPEEGLKFMVYLQKENIIDESGMPKERFSAEFPKEGPSILRIQQVVRGDSAAYFCASSPPEKGLYTEAFFGQGTRLTVV.

This chain uses TRBV12-5 with TRBJ1-1; 8 nucleotides match TRBD1. This CDR3 contains 18 residues. The germline gives CDR1 LGHNT, CDR2 FRNRAP. Trimming cost V 6 bases and J 4 bases; bases outside gene matches: 19. Here the CDR3 reads CASGSFLGQGGLRTEAFF. Written as DNA, the CDR3 is TGTGCTAGTGGCTCCTTTTTAGGACAGGGAGGCCTTCGCACTGAAGCTTTCTTT.

The V gene is TRBV7-9, the J gene TRBJ2-2; TRBD2 might be the D (6 bases). This CDR3 spans 15 amino acids. V lost 3 bases and J 0 bases, leaving 8 bases between the germline ends. Looked up from germline, CDR1 is SEHNR and CDR2 is FQNEAQ (reference sequence). Written as DNA, the CDR3 is TGTGCCAGCAGCTTGGGAGGAACGAACACCGGGGAGCTGTTTTTT. Translated, it gives CASSLGGTNTGELFF.

The chain links TRBV28 to TRBJ2-1, with TRBD2 as a possible D gene (6 bases). The CDR3 runs 16 residues. Germline lookup yields CDR1 MDHEN and CDR2 SYDVKM. Trimming took 3 bases from V and 6 from J, leaving 18 bases between them. The CDR3 loop is CASSFTGMAGRNEQFF. The CDR3 DNA sequence: TGTGCCAGCAGTTTCACCGGCATGGCGGGGCGCAATGAGCAGTTCTTC.

The V gene is TRBV18, the J gene TRBJ2-5; D is unclear. Germline V gene data show CDR1 as KGHSH and CDR2 as LQKENI. The CDR3 is 12 amino acids. V dropped 4 bases and J dropped 2 bases, with 5 bases sitting between them. As DNA, the CDR3 is TGTGCCAGCTCACGAGAACAAGAGACCCAGTACTTC. Translation: CASSREQETQYF.

V usage is TRBV10-3 and J usage is TRBJ1-5; 9 bases agree with TRBD1. Trimming cost V 10 bases and J 6 bases; bases outside gene matches: 7. The CDR3 has 13 residues. In germline, CDR1 is ENHRY, CDR2 SYGVKD. The DNA of the CDR3 is TGTGCCACCGAGGACAGGGGTGGTCAGCCCCAGCATTTT. It translates to CATEDRGGQPQHF.

V usage is TRBV20-1 and J usage is TRBJ1-3; no clear D. CDR3 length: 12 residues. The V gene's germline CDR1 is DFQATT and CDR2 SNEGSKA (reference sequence). V gave up 3 bases and J gave up 11 bases, with 14 bases separating them. CDR3 in DNA: TGCAGTGCTAGTCCCATGGGCAAACCCATATATTTT. Amino acids: CSASPMGKPIYF.

This chain joins TRBV2 and TRBJ1-1; 9 bases are shared with TRBD1. The germline gives CDR1 SNHLY, CDR2 FYNNEI. The ends lost 6 bases at V and 6 bases at J; junction bases unmatched: 5. There are 13 residues in the CDR3. The CDR3 nucleotides are TGTGCCAGCAGCCGACAGGGGGGCCCTGAAGCTTTCTTT. This codes for CASSRQGGPEAFF.

The V gene is TRBV28, the J gene TRBJ2-7; weak D call: TRBD2 (6 bases). V was cut by 3 bases and J by 4 bases, with 19 bases left in between. This CDR3 is built from 16 residues. Germline V CDR1 and CDR2: MDHEN, SYDVKM. The CDR3 protein is CASSFRGYYGTYEQYF. The CDR3 DNA reads TGTGCCAGCAGTTTTCGGGGATACTACGGGACTTACGAGCAGTACTTC.

The chain links TRBV5-1 to TRBJ2-7; 7 nucleotides agree with TRBD1. Germline lookup yields CDR1 SGHRS and CDR2 YFSETQ. With V trimmed by 4 bases and J by 0 bases, 7 bases remained unmatched. The CDR3 spans 15 residues. The CDR3 loop is CASSTGTAPSYEQYF. The CDR3 nucleotides are TGCGCCAGCAGCACCGGGACAGCTCCCTCCTACGAGCAGTACTTC.